The source of this T cell receptor (beta chain) is a study of tumor T cells in aggressive B-cell lymphoma. TCRdb's copy holds only in-frame clones and misses some; the assay was immunoSEQ multiplex PCR. The repertoire holds roughly 5,300 clones, roughly 87% seen once, with 2.5% to 3.5% in the top ten. This CDR3 contains 14 residues. The ends were cut back, 5 bases at V and 4 bases at J, with 12 bases in the middle. CDR1 and CDR2 (germline): SEHNR, FQNEAQ (reference sequence). The sample consisted of tumor tissue. The chain is built from TRBV7-9 and TRBJ2-1; D perhaps matches TRBD1 (6 bases). The sequence was collected from an adult with diffuse large B cell lymphoma. The CDR3 here is CASSPTGTYNEQFF. The CDR3 DNA reads as TGTGCCAGCAGCCCAACAGGGACGTACAATGAGCAGTTCTTC.